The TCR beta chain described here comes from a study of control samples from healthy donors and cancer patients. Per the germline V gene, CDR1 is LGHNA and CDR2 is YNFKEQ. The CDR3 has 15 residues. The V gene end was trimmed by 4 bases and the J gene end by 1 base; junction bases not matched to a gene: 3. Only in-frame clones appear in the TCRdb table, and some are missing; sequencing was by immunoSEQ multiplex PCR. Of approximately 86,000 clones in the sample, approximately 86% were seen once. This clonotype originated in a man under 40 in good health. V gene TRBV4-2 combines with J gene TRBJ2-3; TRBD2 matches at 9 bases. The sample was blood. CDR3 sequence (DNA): TGTGCCAGCAGCCGCCCTAGCGGGGGCACAGATACGCAGTATTTT. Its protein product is CASSRPSGGTDTQYF.